Listed below are T cell receptor beta chains from one sample, sequenced in a study of cytomegalovirus exposure and HLA in healthy donors. Clones were sequenced by immunoSEQ multiplex PCR, and TCRdb holds only the in-frame ones, with some missing. The table has 150,000 to 200,000 clones, around 76% seen once. The specimen was PBMCs. Receptors were obtained from a man aged 35-49 years in good health and CMV-seropositive. The conserved cysteine and the conserved F or W are not part of the CDR3 here.

j_call v_call cdr3_aa
TRBJ1-5 TRBV18 ASSSNRDGQPQH
TRBJ1-2 TRBV7-8 ASSSRTSNYGYT
TRBJ2-7 TRBV30 AWKAGTGVSGSSYEQY
TRBJ1-1 TRBV4-3 ASSQFQGGTEAF
TRBJ2-1 TRBV7-9 ASSPPGTAYNEQF
TRBJ2-7 TRBV7-2 ASSTTSGGFYEQY
TRBJ2-5 TRBV6-6 ASSSPRVQETQY
TRBJ2-1 TRBV29-1 SVGRLAGNEQF
TRBJ2-2 TRBV7-3 ASSSRVTGELF
TRBJ1-2 TRBV29-1 SVEDGVGYT
TRBJ2-7 TRBV9 ASSVERQTYEQY
TRBJ2-7 TRBV2 ASSQGDRGWYEQY
TRBJ1-2 TRBV5-5 ASSLPGVQNYGYT
TRBJ1-2 TRBV27 ASSPRDRGRVGDGYT
TRBJ1-2 TRBV6-6 ASSSSLNHGYT